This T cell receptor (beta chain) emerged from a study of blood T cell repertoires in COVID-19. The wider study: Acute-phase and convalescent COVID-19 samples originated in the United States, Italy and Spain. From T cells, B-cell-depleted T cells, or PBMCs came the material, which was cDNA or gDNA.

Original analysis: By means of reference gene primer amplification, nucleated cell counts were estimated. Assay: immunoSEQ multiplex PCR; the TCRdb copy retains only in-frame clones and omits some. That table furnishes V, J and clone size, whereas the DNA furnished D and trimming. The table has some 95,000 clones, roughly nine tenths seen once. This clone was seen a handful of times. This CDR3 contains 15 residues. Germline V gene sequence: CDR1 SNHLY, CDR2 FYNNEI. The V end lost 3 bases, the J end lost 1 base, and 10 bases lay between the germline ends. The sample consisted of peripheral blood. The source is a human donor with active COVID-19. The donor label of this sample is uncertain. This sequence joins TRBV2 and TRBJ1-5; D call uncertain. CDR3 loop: CASSDRRVSNQPQHF. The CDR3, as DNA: TGTGCCAGCAGTGATCGGAGGGTCAGCAATCAGCCCCAGCATTTT.